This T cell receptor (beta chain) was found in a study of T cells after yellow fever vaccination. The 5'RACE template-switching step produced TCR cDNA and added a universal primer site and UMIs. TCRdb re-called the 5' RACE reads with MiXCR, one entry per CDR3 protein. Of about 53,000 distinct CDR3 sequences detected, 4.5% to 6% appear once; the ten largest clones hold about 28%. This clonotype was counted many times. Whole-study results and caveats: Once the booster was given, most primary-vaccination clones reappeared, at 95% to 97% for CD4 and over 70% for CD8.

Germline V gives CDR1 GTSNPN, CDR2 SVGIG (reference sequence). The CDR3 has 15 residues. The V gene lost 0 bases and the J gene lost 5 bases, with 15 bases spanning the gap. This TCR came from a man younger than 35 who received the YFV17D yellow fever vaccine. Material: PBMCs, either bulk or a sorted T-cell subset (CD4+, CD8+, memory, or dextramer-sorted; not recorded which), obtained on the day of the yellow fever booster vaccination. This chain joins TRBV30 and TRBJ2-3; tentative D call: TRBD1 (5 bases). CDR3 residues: CAWSVTEKWVDTQYF. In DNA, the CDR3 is TGTGCCTGGAGTGTGACAGAAAAATGGGTAGATACGCAGTATTTT.